The 32 T cell receptor beta chains given below trace back to one sample, sequenced in a study of blood T cell repertoires in COVID-19. The assay was immunoSEQ multiplex PCR, and TCRdb's table has in-frame clones only and misses some. Here the sample spans 90,000 to 130,000 clones, 60% to 85% being singletons. What was sequenced was peripheral blood. Receptors were obtained from a woman between 35 and 50 years old with acute or convalescent COVID-19.

The chain recombines TRBV6-4 with TRBJ2-3; 10 bases are shared with TRBD2. The CDR3 sequence is 15 residues long. V shed 4 bases, J shed 5 bases, and the junction held 6 bases outside the gene matches. Germline V gives CDR1 MRHNA, CDR2 SNTAGT. The CDR3 here is CASSVLAGAKDTQYF. The CDR3 DNA reads as TGTGCCAGCAGTGTCCTAGCGGGGGCTAAAGATACGCAGTATTTT.

The chain has TRBV6-5 and TRBJ1-2; D is possibly TRBD1 (5 bases). Germline CDR1 reads MNHEY; CDR2 reads SVGAGI. The CDR3 runs 13 residues. Trimming left V 6 bases short and J 4 bases short, with 12 bases between. This CDR3 is CASRGVRGYGYTF. The CDR3 nucleotides read TGTGCCAGCAGGGGTGTTAGGGGCTATGGCTACACCTTC.

This clone was seen just once. This chain uses TRBV24-1 with TRBJ2-7, with D tentatively TRBD1 (6 bases). Germline loops: CDR1 KGHDR, CDR2 SFDVKD. This CDR3 region has 15 residues. V lost 0 bases and J 2 bases, leaving 10 bases between the germline ends. The CDR3 DNA is TGTGCCACCAGTGATTTGCCGGGACAACCCTACGAGCAGTACTTC. Its protein is CATSDLPGQPYEQYF.

The V and J genes are TRBV10-3 and TRBJ2-2; D might be TRBD1 (6 bases). The V end was cut by 2 bases, the J end by 5 bases, with 9 bases between. The germline CDR1 and CDR2 sequences are ENHRY and SYGVKD. The CDR3 has 14 residues. The CDR3 coding sequence is TGTGCCATCAGTGAGGGGACATCAACCGGGGAGCTGTTTTTT. It translates to CAISEGTSTGELFF.

CDR3 DNA sequence: TGTGCCAGCGGGGACAGATCGATTATAGCCAAAAACATTCAGTACTTC. Encoded protein: CASGDRSIIAKNIQYF. The J gene is TRBJ2-4, the V gene TRBV6-6; 7 nucleotides line up with TRBD1. Unmatched junction bases numbered 10, after V lost 8 bases and J lost 0 bases. This CDR3 has 16 amino acids. Looked up from germline, CDR1 is MNHNY and CDR2 is SVGAGI (reference sequence).

This chain connects TRBV9 to TRBJ1-1; weak D call: TRBD1 (6 bases). Trimming cost V 0 bases and J 1 base, with 10 bases left between them. This CDR3 contains 15 residues. Germline V gene data show CDR1 as SGDLS and CDR2 as YYNGEE. The CDR3 spells CASSVEDSRNTEAFF. CDR3 sequence (DNA): TGTGCCAGCAGCGTAGAGGACAGCAGGAACACTGAAGCTTTCTTT.

This chain links TRBV12-5 with TRBJ1-3, with D tentatively TRBD1 (5 bases). V lost 4 bases to trimming and J lost 4 bases, with 11 bases between them. Germline CDR1 is LGHNT and CDR2 is FRNRAP. The CDR3 totals 14 residues. The CDR3: CASGSRTTGNTIYF. In DNA, the CDR3 is TGTGCTAGTGGTTCTCGGACAACCGGAAACACCATATATTTT.

This clone appeared a few times. V is TRBV5-6 and J is TRBJ2-7; 7 bases are shared with TRBD2. The J segment lost 0 bases and the V segment lost 6 bases, leaving 9 bases of the junction unmatched. The V gene's germline CDR1 is SGHDT and CDR2 YYEEEE. The CDR3 spans 15 residues. The CDR3 DNA is TGTGCCAGCACCAGTTACGGGGGGTCCTCCTACGAGCAGTACTTC. Residues: CASTSYGGSSYEQYF.

This clone has only a few counts. V gene TRBV24-1 combines with J gene TRBJ2-1, with 11 bases matching TRBD2. Germline V gives CDR1 KGHDR, CDR2 SFDVKD. This CDR3 region has 15 residues. Trimming removed 9 bases from V and 2 bases from J; junction bases left unmatched: 5. In nucleotides, the CDR3 is TGTGCCACCCGGGCTAGCGGGGGGACCTACAATGAGCAGTTCTTC. Amino acid sequence: CATRASGGTYNEQFF.

This clone was seen a handful of times. One end of the junction is discordant with germline, which a read error may explain. This chain connects TRBV5-4 to TRBJ2-2, with D possibly TRBD1 on 6 matching bases. The CDR3 has 16 residues. CDR1 SGHNT and CDR2 YYREEE come from the germline V gene (reference sequence). The CDR3 is CASSLFLTGNAGELFF. Here the CDR3 DNA reads TGTGCCAGCAGCCTATTTTTAACAGGGAACGCCGGGGAGCTGTTTTTT.

The V call is TRBV27, the J call TRBJ2-3; 9 bases agree with TRBD2. In germline, CDR1 is MNHEY, CDR2 SMNVEV (reference sequence). The ends lost 0 bases at V and 8 bases at J; junction bases unmatched: 6. The CDR3 is 15 amino acids. The CDR3 region is CASSLSAGGHGTQYF. CDR3 sequence (DNA): TGTGCCAGCAGTTTATCCGCGGGGGGGCACGGTACGCAGTATTTT.

The chain employs TRBV7-2 and TRBJ1-6; 7 bases line up with TRBD1. The CDR3 spans 15 residues. The trim removed 5 bases at V and 6 bases at J, leaving 7 bases unmatched. Per the germline V gene, CDR1 is SGHTA and CDR2 is FQGNSA. The CDR3 loop is CASSLQTGSNSPLHF. CDR3 sequence (DNA): TGTGCCAGCAGCCTCCAGACAGGGTCTAATTCACCCCTCCACTTT. The entire variable domain, with the rest obtained from reference TRBV7-2 and TRBJ1-6, is as follows: GAGVSQSPSNKVTEKGKDVELRCDPISGHTALYWYRQSLGQGLEFLIYFQGNSAPDKSGLPSDRFSAERTGGSVSTLTIQRTQQEDSAVYLCASSLQTGSNSPLHFGNGTRLTVT.

V and J are TRBV7-3 and TRBJ2-1, with TRBD2 identical over 8 bases. The junction had 10 bases not matched to a gene; V was cut back by 0 bases and J by 3 bases. The CDR3 consists of 18 residues. Germline CDR1 SGHTA, CDR2 FQGTGA. The CDR3 region is CASSLTGSGGIDYNEQFF. In DNA, the CDR3 is TGTGCCAGCAGCTTAACGGGGAGCGGGGGTATCGACTACAATGAGCAGTTCTTC.

J is TRBJ2-5 and V is TRBV3-1 (or the pseudogene TRBV3-2), with no clear D. V lost 2 bases, J lost 5 bases, and 9 bases lay in between. The CDR3 consists of 13 residues. CDR1 LGHDT and CDR2 YNNKEL come from the germline V gene (reference sequence). CDR3 amino acids: CASSQNRRETQYF. CDR3 DNA: TGTGCCAGCAGCCAAAATCGTCGGGAGACCCAGTACTTC.

This chain joins TRBV5-6 and TRBJ2-1; D unresolved. Trimming removed 4 bases from V and 5 bases from J, with 4 bases in between. Germline assignment: CDR1 SGHDT and CDR2 YYEEEE. The CDR3 runs to 11 residues. DNA for the CDR3: TGTGCCAGCAGCCTTAACAATGAGCAGTTCTTC. It encodes CASSLNNEQFF. Filled out from reference TRBV5-6 and TRBJ2-1, the complete variable domain reads DAGVTQSPTHLIKTRGQQVTLRCSPKSGHDTVSWYQQALGQGPQFIFQYYEEEERQRGNFPDRFSGHQFPNYSSELNVNALLLGDSALYLCASSLNNEQFFGPGTRLTVL.

CDR3 DNA sequence: TGTGCCAGCAAAACGGACTACACAGATACGCAGTATTTT. Protein product: CASKTDYTDTQYF. The chain combines TRBV2 with TRBJ2-3, with TRBD2 as a possible D gene (6 bases). V was clipped by 7 bases and J by 2 bases, with 10 bases between them. The CDR3 covers 13 residues. The V gene's germline CDR1 is SNHLY and CDR2 FYNNEI.

This clone has only a few counts. The CDR3 sequence: CASSRGLVFEQFF. The DNA of the CDR3 is TGTGCCAGCAGCCGAGGACTAGTTTTTGAGCAGTTCTTC. The genes are TRBV11-3 and TRBJ2-1, with 7 bases identical to TRBD2. V gave up 5 bases and J gave up 9 bases; unmatched junction bases: 7. The germline gives CDR1 SGHNT, CDR2 YENEEA. The CDR3 extends over 13 amino acids.

The rearrangement uses TRBV27 and TRBJ2-1; TRBD2 aligns across 7 bases. Germline V lookup: CDR1 MNHEY, CDR2 SMNVEV (reference sequence). Trimming cost V 4 bases and J 4 bases; bases outside gene matches: 4. The CDR3 is 14 residues long. The CDR3 DNA reads TGTGCCAGCAGTTACGGGGGGTTGTACAATGAGCAGTTCTTC. It yields the protein CASSYGGLYNEQFF.

This clone was picked up a small number of times. J is TRBJ1-2 and V is TRBV23-1; 9 bases agree with TRBD1. TRBV23-1 is marked as an open reading frame, function uncertain. The CDR3 consists of 14 residues. V lost 7 bases and J lost 9; bases outside the gene matches: 12. The CDR3: CASITYRGRDSYTF. CDR3 DNA sequence: TGCGCCAGCATCACCTACAGGGGGCGCGACAGCTACACCTTC.

The chain recombines TRBV5-1 with TRBJ2-2; TRBD2 matches 9 bases. Germline trimming cut 4 bases from V and 6 bases from J; bases unmatched to any gene: 16. From germline, CDR1 is SGHRS and CDR2 YFSETQ. The CDR3 has 18 amino acids. CDR3 DNA: TGCGCCAGCAGCAGAACCAGACTAGCGGCCCCCCAGGCCGGGGAGCTGTTTTTT. This sequence encodes CASSRTRLAAPQAGELFF.

This chain connects TRBV30 to TRBJ1-5; D is ambiguous. The CDR3 is 11 residues long. Germline V gene data show CDR1 as GTSNPN and CDR2 as SVGIG (reference sequence). V shed 3 bases and J shed 10 bases, with 10 bases lying between them. Written as DNA, the CDR3 is TGTGCCTGGAGGAAGAGCGGCCCCCAGCATTTT. Protein: CAWRKSGPQHF.

V gene TRBV6-6 combines with J gene TRBJ1-2, with a possible D match to TRBD1 (5 bases). V was cut by 1 base and J by 4 bases, with 16 bases left in between. The CDR3 has 16 amino acids. Germline values: CDR1 MNHNY, CDR2 SVGAGI (reference sequence). The CDR3 loop is CASSYLDPGISYGYTF. Written as DNA, the CDR3 is TGTGCCAGCAGTTACTTAGATCCAGGGATAAGCTATGGCTACACCTTC.

This clone appeared a single time. The gene calls are TRBV19 and TRBJ1-4, with 8 bases identical to TRBD1. The CDR3 is made up of 14 amino acids. Trimming took 6 bases from V and 8 from J; bases not matched to a gene: 8. Germline assignment: CDR1 LNHDA and CDR2 SQIVND (reference sequence). The CDR3 DNA is TGTGCCAGTAGCGACAGGGGCTTGGGCGAAAAACTGTTTTTT. Protein product: CASSDRGLGEKLFF.

The rearrangement links TRBV7-2 to TRBJ2-3, with D unresolved. Trimming pared 1 base from V and 2 bases from J, leaving 10 bases between. The CDR3 covers 15 residues. CDR1 SGHTA and CDR2 FQGNSA come from the germline V gene. The CDR3 DNA sequence: TGTGCCAGCAGCTTAGTTAGACTCTCCACAGATACGCAGTATTTT. It encodes CASSLVRLSTDTQYF.

The sample holds many counts of this clone. V and J are TRBV5-1 and TRBJ2-2, with 14 bases aligning to TRBD2. Trimming removed 0 bases from V and 6 bases from J; junction bases left unmatched: 10. The CDR3 extends over 19 amino acids. Germline lookup yields CDR1 SGHRS and CDR2 YFSETQ. Here the CDR3 reads CASSLDPGLAGAWSGELFF. The CDR3 bases are TGCGCCAGCAGCTTGGACCCGGGACTAGCGGGGGCCTGGTCCGGGGAGCTGTTTTTT.

This chain uses TRBV28 with TRBJ1-6, with D possibly being TRBD1 (5 bases). Germline CDR1 and CDR2: MDHEN and SYDVKM. CDR3 length: 14 amino acids. Trimming took 1 base from V and 10 from J, leaving 11 bases between them. CDR3 bases: TGTGCCAGCAGTTTATCCGCAGGGTACTCACCCCTCCACTTT. Its translation is CASSLSAGYSPLHF.

This clone was observed a few times. J is TRBJ1-4 and V is TRBV11-2; 9 positions match TRBD1. V shed 6 bases and J 5 bases; nucleotides not matched to a gene: 4. Looked up from germline, CDR1 is SGHAT and CDR2 is FQNNGV. The CDR3 consists of 14 residues. The CDR3 nucleotides read TGTGCCAGCAGTACCGGGACAGGGAATGAAAAACTGTTTTTT. Translating it yields CASSTGTGNEKLFF.

V is TRBV6-5 and J is TRBJ1-2, with 8 bases matching TRBD1. V gave up 2 bases and J gave up 2 bases; unmatched junction bases: 7. The CDR3 loop spans 16 amino acids. Germline V gives CDR1 MNHEY, CDR2 SVGAGI. Here the CDR3 DNA reads TGTGCCAGCAGTTACAGACCGGGGGACAGGAACTATGGCTACACCTTC. It encodes CASSYRPGDRNYGYTF.

The CDR3 reads CASRGAESPLHF. Written as DNA, the CDR3 is TGCGCCAGCAGAGGGGCTGAGTCACCCCTCCACTTT. The chain employs TRBV10-2 and TRBJ1-6, with D maybe TRBD1 (5 bases). The CDR3 runs to 12 residues. The V end lost 6 bases, the J end lost 10 bases, and 10 bases lay between the germline ends. Per the germline V gene, CDR1 is WSHSY and CDR2 is SAAADI.

This clone appeared a single time. This rearrangement joins TRBV3-1 (or the pseudogene TRBV3-2) to TRBJ1-3; D is unclear. Trimming took 0 bases from V and 0 from J, leaving 18 bases between them. The V gene's germline CDR1 is LGHDT and CDR2 YNNKEL (reference sequence). CDR3 length: 19 residues. The CDR3 DNA is TGTGCCAGCAGCCAAGAACGGGTAACAAAATCCAACTCTGGAAACACCATATATTTT. It codes for CASSQERVTKSNSGNTIYF.

J is TRBJ2-5 and V is TRBV5-1, with 8 bases that match TRBD1. From germline, CDR1 is SGHRS and CDR2 YFSETQ. Trimming at V came to 1 base and at J to 5 bases, leaving 4 bases not matched to a gene. This CDR3 has 14 residues. The CDR3 loop reads CASSLPNRGETQYF. The DNA for the CDR3 is TGCGCCAGCAGCTTGCCTAACAGGGGGGAGACCCAGTACTTC.

This clone appeared a few times. This sequence joins TRBV7-9 and TRBJ2-7; 11 positions agree with TRBD1. Germline V gives CDR1 SEHNR, CDR2 FQNEAQ (reference sequence). V was pared by 1 base and J by 5 bases, with 4 bases of the junction left unmatched. The CDR3 is made up of 15 amino acids. The CDR3 sequence: CASSLVGTGGNEQYF. CDR3 nucleotide sequence: TGTGCCAGCAGCTTAGTCGGGACAGGGGGGAACGAGCAGTACTTC.